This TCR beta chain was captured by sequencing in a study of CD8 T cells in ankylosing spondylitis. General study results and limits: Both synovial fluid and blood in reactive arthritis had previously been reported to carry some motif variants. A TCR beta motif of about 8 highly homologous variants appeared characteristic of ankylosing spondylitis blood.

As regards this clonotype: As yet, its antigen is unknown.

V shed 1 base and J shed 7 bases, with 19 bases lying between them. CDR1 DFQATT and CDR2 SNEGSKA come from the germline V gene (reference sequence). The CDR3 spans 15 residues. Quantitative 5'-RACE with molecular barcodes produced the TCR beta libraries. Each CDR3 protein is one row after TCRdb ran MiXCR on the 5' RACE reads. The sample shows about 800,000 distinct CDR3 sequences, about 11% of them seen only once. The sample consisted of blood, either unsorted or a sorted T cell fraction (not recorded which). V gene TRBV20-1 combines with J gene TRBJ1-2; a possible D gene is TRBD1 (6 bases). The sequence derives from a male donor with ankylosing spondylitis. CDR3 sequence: CSARGVTGVGVGYTF. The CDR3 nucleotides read TGCAGTGCTAGAGGAGTGACAGGCGTAGGGGTTGGCTACACCTTC.